This T cell receptor (beta chain) was observed in a study of T cell responses to AZD1222 COVID-19 vaccine. Broader study findings: Following two doses of AZD1222, Spike-specific TCR breadth and depth rose. Vaccine-associated CD4 TCRs spanned spike, dominant at 160-218 and 743-854.

Details on this clone: The antigen remains unidentified.

Germline V gene data show CDR1 as SGHAT and CDR2 as FQDESV (reference sequence). The ends lost 5 bases at V and 9 bases at J; junction bases unmatched: 12. The CDR3 is 15 amino acids. Libraries were prepared by immunoSEQ multiplex PCR; TCRdb keeps only in-frame clonotypes and omits some of them. Of about 150,000 clones listed, roughly 88% were seen once; the top ten hold about 3.7%. This material consisted of peripheral blood, taken on day 0 of MenACWY control vaccination. V is TRBV11-1 and J is TRBJ2-1; TRBD1 matches at 8 bases. The receptor was isolated from an adult in good health. The CDR3 sequence: CASSPGPGGVGEQFF. As DNA, the CDR3 is TGTGCCAGCAGCCCTGGACCAGGGGGCGTAGGTGAGCAGTTCTTC.